Sequencing of this T cell receptor beta chain was carried out in a study of type 1 and type 2 diabetes patients. Overall study: Magnetic bead positive selection isolated CD4+ or CD8+ T cells from PBMCs.

This clonotype was counted at least ten times. Amplification started from genomic DNA. Multiplex PCR with 30 forward and 13 reverse primers amplified the TCR beta CDR3. TCRdb processed the multiplex PCR reads anew with MiXCR; each CDR3 protein has one entry. The sample has 250,000 or so distinct CDR3 sequences, 47% seen once. The receptor was derived from a man aged 18 to 35 with type 2 diabetes. The sequenced sample was peripheral blood mononuclear cells (PBMCs).

In nucleotides, the CDR3 is TGCAGCGTTGAAGGGGGGGTCGGGGAGAGCTCCTACAATGAGCAGTTCTTC. This gives the protein CSVEGGVGESSYNEQFF. The chain employs TRBV29-1 and TRBJ2-1; D is possibly TRBD2 (6 bases). The CDR3 is 17 amino acids. Trimming cost V 1 base and J 0 bases, with 16 bases left between them. Per the germline V gene, CDR1 is SQVTM and CDR2 is ANQGSEA.